A selection of T cell receptor beta chains follows, all from one sample in a study of blood T cell repertoires in COVID-19. Method: immunoSEQ multiplex PCR; TCRdb's copy keeps in-frame clones and lacks some. The sample consists of 450,000 to 600,000 clones, around 90% of them appearing once. The sequenced sample was PBMCs or T cells enriched from blood (not recorded which). These receptors all come from a young woman who had recovered from COVID-19. Each CDR3 is given with its conserved first and last residue. The order of the fields is D gene, V gene, clone size, J gene, CDR3 protein, CDR3 DNA. A D gene is named only where the DNA matches it firmly. The listing skips clone size in some rows; elsewhere it reads once, few, many or a size class.

d_call: .
v_call: TRBV11-2
clone_size: .
j_call: TRBJ1-3
cdr3_aa: CASSSLQRSGNTIYF
cdr3_nt: TGTGCCAGCAGCTCATTACAACGCTCTGGAAACACCATATATTTT

d_call: .
v_call: TRBV4-1
clone_size: .
j_call: TRBJ2-3
cdr3_aa: CASSPGQSEVDTQYF
cdr3_nt: TGCGCCAGCAGCCCCGGACAGTCAGAGGTAGATACGCAGTATTTT

d_call: .
v_call: TRBV27
clone_size: .
j_call: TRBJ1-5
cdr3_aa: CASSLYLGDQPQHF
cdr3_nt: TGTGCCAGCAGTTTATATTTAGGGGATCAGCCCCAGCATTTT

d_call: TRBD1
v_call: TRBV5-6
clone_size: .
j_call: TRBJ1-1
cdr3_aa: CASSPDGSGGFEAFF
cdr3_nt: TGTGCCAGCAGCCCTGACGGGTCAGGGGGTTTTGAAGCTTTCTTT

d_call: .
v_call: TRBV19
clone_size: once
j_call: TRBJ1-6
cdr3_aa: CASRWPGRENSPLHF
cdr3_nt: TGTGCCAGTAGATGGCCGGGACGGGAGAATTCACCCCTCCACTTT

d_call: TRBD1
v_call: TRBV19
clone_size: few
j_call: TRBJ1-2
cdr3_aa: CASSTHRQGAGYGYTF
cdr3_nt: TGTGCCAGTAGTACCCATCGACAGGGGGCCGGGTATGGCTACACCTTC

d_call: TRBD1
v_call: TRBV7-2
clone_size: .
j_call: TRBJ1-1
cdr3_aa: CASSLAGGGYTEAFF
cdr3_nt: TGTGCCAGCAGCTTAGCAGGGGGCGGGTACACTGAAGCTTTCTTT

d_call: .
v_call: TRBV30
clone_size: .
j_call: TRBJ2-5
cdr3_aa: CAWTPKQGFQETQYF
cdr3_nt: TGTGCCTGGACCCCCAAGCAGGGGTTTCAAGAGACCCAGTACTTC

d_call: .
v_call: TRBV28
clone_size: few
j_call: TRBJ1-6
cdr3_aa: CASLRWKGDHSPLHF
cdr3_nt: TGTGCCAGCTTAAGGTGGAAAGGGGATCATTCACCCCTCCACTTT

d_call: TRBD1
v_call: TRBV7-2
clone_size: .
j_call: TRBJ1-1
cdr3_aa: CASSFRLGQGSEAFF
cdr3_nt: TGTGCCAGCAGCTTCCGGTTGGGACAGGGGTCGGAAGCTTTCTTT

d_call: .
v_call: TRBV5-1
clone_size: .
j_call: TRBJ1-2
cdr3_aa: CASSSSGGYGYTF
cdr3_nt: TGCGCCAGCAGCTCTTCGGGGGGCTACGGCTACACCTTC

d_call: TRBD1
v_call: TRBV12-3/TRBV12-4
clone_size: .
j_call: TRBJ1-1
cdr3_aa: CASSRTGEIEAFF
cdr3_nt: TGTGCCAGCAGTCGGACAGGGGAGATTGAAGCTTTCTTT

d_call: .
v_call: TRBV2
clone_size: few
j_call: TRBJ1-6
cdr3_aa: CASSEQGVWNSPLHF
cdr3_nt: TGTGCCAGCAGTGAACAAGGGGTCTGGAATTCACCCCTCCACTTT

d_call: .
v_call: TRBV6-5
clone_size: .
j_call: TRBJ1-1
cdr3_aa: CASSYSGRDMNTEAFF
cdr3_nt: TGTGCCAGCAGTTACTCGGGGCGAGACATGAACACTGAAGCTTTCTTT

d_call: TRBD1
v_call: TRBV7-2
clone_size: once
j_call: TRBJ1-6
cdr3_aa: CASSSRTGGQSPLHF
cdr3_nt: TGTGCCAGCAGCTCTCGGACAGGGGGGCAATCACCCCTCCACTTT

d_call: .
v_call: TRBV5-4
clone_size: .
j_call: TRBJ1-1
cdr3_aa: CASSLGGTMNTEAFF
cdr3_nt: TGTGCCAGCAGCTTGGGCGGGACCATGAACACTGAAGCTTTCTTT

d_call: .
v_call: TRBV4-1
clone_size: .
j_call: TRBJ2-7
cdr3_aa: CASSHLGTLSYEQYF
cdr3_nt: TGCGCCAGCAGCCACCTCGGGACACTCTCCTACGAGCAGTACTTC

d_call: .
v_call: TRBV7-9
clone_size: .
j_call: TRBJ1-2
cdr3_aa: CASSPGSGYTF
cdr3_nt: TGTGCCAGCAGCCCCGGGAGTGGCTACACCTTC

d_call: TRBD2
v_call: TRBV12-3/TRBV12-4
clone_size: .
j_call: TRBJ2-7
cdr3_aa: CASSIAGDYEQYF
cdr3_nt: TGTGCCAGCAGTATCGCGGGGGATTACGAGCAGTACTTC

d_call: .
v_call: TRBV7-8
clone_size: .
j_call: TRBJ1-5
cdr3_aa: CASSLGSGLILWNQPQHF
cdr3_nt: TGTGCCAGCAGCTTAGGTTCAGGGTTGATTCTATGGAATCAGCCCCAGCATTTT

d_call: TRBD1
v_call: TRBV10-1
clone_size: .
j_call: TRBJ2-2
cdr3_aa: CASSGTGDGELFF
cdr3_nt: TGCGCCAGCAGTGGGACAGGGGACGGGGAGCTGTTTTTT

d_call: .
v_call: TRBV5-4
clone_size: .
j_call: TRBJ2-5
cdr3_aa: CASGGAGGETQYF
cdr3_nt: TGTGCCAGCGGGGGGGCCGGGGGAGAGACCCAGTACTTC

d_call: .
v_call: TRBV28
clone_size: .
j_call: TRBJ1-4
cdr3_aa: CASSLMGEGEKLFF
cdr3_nt: TGTGCCAGCAGTTTAATGGGGGAGGGTGAAAAACTGTTTTTT

d_call: .
v_call: TRBV24-1
clone_size: few
j_call: TRBJ1-5
cdr3_aa: CATSDRGSNQPQHF
cdr3_nt: TGTGCCACCAGTGACAGGGGTAGCAATCAGCCCCAGCATTTT

d_call: TRBD2
v_call: TRBV2
clone_size: .
j_call: TRBJ2-3
cdr3_aa: CASRALAGITDTQYF
cdr3_nt: TGTGCCAGCAGGGCCCTAGCGGGGATCACAGATACGCAGTATTTT

d_call: .
v_call: TRBV18
clone_size: .
j_call: TRBJ1-6
cdr3_aa: CASSRLPGKQNNSPLHF
cdr3_nt: TGTGCCAGCTCACGGCTTCCAGGCAAACAAAATAATTCACCCCTCCACTTT

d_call: TRBD2
v_call: TRBV7-2
clone_size: .
j_call: TRBJ2-3
cdr3_aa: CASSLSSGGETSTDTQYF
cdr3_nt: TGTGCCAGCAGCCTCTCTAGCGGGGGGGAGACTAGCACAGATACGCAGTATTTT

d_call: .
v_call: TRBV12-3/TRBV12-4
clone_size: .
j_call: TRBJ2-5
cdr3_aa: CASSRLQETQYF
cdr3_nt: TGTGCCAGCAGCCGACTCCAAGAGACCCAGTACTTC

d_call: .
v_call: TRBV11-2
clone_size: .
j_call: TRBJ1-2
cdr3_aa: CASSLDRAGEPNYGYTF
cdr3_nt: TGTGCCAGCAGCTTAGACAGGGCTGGCGAGCCAAACTATGGCTACACCTTC

d_call: .
v_call: TRBV5-6
clone_size: .
j_call: TRBJ1-6
cdr3_aa: CASSSIGRQGNSPLHF
cdr3_nt: TGTGCCAGCAGCTCCATCGGTAGGCAGGGGAATTCACCCCTCCACTTT

d_call: .
v_call: TRBV2
clone_size: .
j_call: TRBJ1-5
cdr3_aa: CASTADTERQHF
cdr3_nt: TGTGCCAGCACGGCAGACACAGAGAGACAGCATTTT

d_call: TRBD1
v_call: TRBV4-1
clone_size: .
j_call: TRBJ1-2
cdr3_aa: CASSQGPGGIVGGYTF
cdr3_nt: TGCGCCAGCAGCCAAGGCCCAGGGGGGATTGTTGGTGGCTACACCTTC

d_call: .
v_call: TRBV5-1
clone_size: .
j_call: TRBJ2-2
cdr3_aa: CASSLTGTGELFF
cdr3_nt: TGCGCCAGCAGCTTGACAGGGACCGGGGAGCTGTTTTTT

d_call: TRBD2
v_call: TRBV7-2
clone_size: .
j_call: TRBJ2-3
cdr3_aa: CASTLYMGTSGADTQYF
cdr3_nt: TGTGCCAGCACCTTATACATGGGGACTAGCGGGGCTGATACGCAGTATTTT

d_call: .
v_call: TRBV5-6
clone_size: .
j_call: TRBJ2-7
cdr3_aa: CASSLFGQGNDEQYF
cdr3_nt: TGTGCCAGCAGCTTATTCGGCCAGGGGAACGACGAGCAGTACTTC

d_call: TRBD1
v_call: TRBV5-6
clone_size: .
j_call: TRBJ1-2
cdr3_aa: CASSRGQGQNYGYTF
cdr3_nt: TGTGCCAGCAGCCGTGGACAGGGCCAAAACTATGGCTACACCTTC

d_call: .
v_call: TRBV6-5
clone_size: .
j_call: TRBJ2-1
cdr3_aa: CASSEYREPSEQFF
cdr3_nt: TGTGCCAGCAGCGAGTACAGGGAACCCAGTGAGCAGTTCTTC

d_call: TRBD2
v_call: TRBV2
clone_size: .
j_call: TRBJ2-5
cdr3_aa: CASRSARRLAGEETQYF
cdr3_nt: TGTGCCAGCAGGTCCGCGCGAAGACTAGCGGGTGAAGAGACCCAGTACTTC

d_call: TRBD1
v_call: TRBV19
clone_size: .
j_call: TRBJ1-4
cdr3_aa: CASSQDHGTENEKLFF
cdr3_nt: TGTGCCAGTAGTCAAGATCACGGGACAGAGAATGAAAAACTGTTTTTT

d_call: TRBD2
v_call: TRBV4-1
clone_size: .
j_call: TRBJ2-1
cdr3_aa: CASSQGLAGASSYNEQFF
cdr3_nt: TGCGCCAGCAGCCAGGGACTAGCGGGGGCTAGCTCCTACAATGAGCAGTTCTTC

d_call: .
v_call: TRBV7-9
clone_size: .
j_call: TRBJ2-7
cdr3_aa: CASSLQQGYEQYF
cdr3_nt: TGTGCCAGCAGCTTACAACAGGGCTACGAGCAGTACTTC

d_call: .
v_call: TRBV7-3
clone_size: .
j_call: TRBJ2-2
cdr3_aa: CASSLGRIGAGELFF
cdr3_nt: TGTGCCAGCAGTCTAGGTCGTATAGGAGCCGGGGAGCTGTTTTTT

d_call: TRBD1
v_call: TRBV25-1
clone_size: .
j_call: TRBJ2-7
cdr3_aa: CASSEYSPGGSYEQYF
cdr3_nt: TGTGCCAGCAGTGAATATTCCCCAGGGGGTTCCTACGAGCAGTACTTC

d_call: .
v_call: TRBV19
clone_size: .
j_call: TRBJ1-2
cdr3_aa: CASSPVGSGYTF
cdr3_nt: TGTGCCAGTAGTCCCGTAGGGAGTGGCTACACCTTC

d_call: .
v_call: TRBV3-1/TRBV3-2
clone_size: .
j_call: TRBJ1-2
cdr3_aa: CASSQELQSYGYTF
cdr3_nt: TGTGCCAGCAGCCAAGAGTTACAGAGTTATGGCTACACCTTC